This TCR beta chain is drawn from a study of Tregs in tolerant kidney transplant recipients. Study information: The nonmyeloablative bone marrow transplants came from related graft donors, with transient mixed chimerism.

Study outcomes and limitations: Tregs expanded with activated donor B cells seemed most donor-specific.

Thawed PBMCs were FACS-sorted into unstimulated CD4+CD25+CD127- regulatory T cells, CD4+CD25- non-regulatory cells, CD4 and CD8 cells. Before regulatory T cell sorting, thawed PBMCs rested overnight at 37°C in 200 IU/ml IL-2. The protocol was immunoSEQ multiplex PCR, while the TCRdb copy is restricted to in-frame clones and leaves out a portion. Among nearly 15,000 clones listed, about four fifths were seen once. Concerning this clone: Its antigen is still unknown.

The CDR3 sequence is 17 residues long. Germline V gene lookup returns CDR1 SQVTM and CDR2 ANQGSEA. The junction had 9 bases not matched to a gene; V was cut back by 0 bases and J by 4 bases. The source was Tregs from blood, collected before the transplant. V is TRBV29-1 and J is TRBJ1-2; TRBD1 aligns across 12 bases. The clonotype comes from a human donor who received a combined kidney and bone marrow transplant. The CDR3 bases are TGCAGCGTTGAAGATGGGACAGGGGGCGCCTTGGGCTATGGCTACACCTTC. This codes for CSVEDGTGGALGYGYTF.